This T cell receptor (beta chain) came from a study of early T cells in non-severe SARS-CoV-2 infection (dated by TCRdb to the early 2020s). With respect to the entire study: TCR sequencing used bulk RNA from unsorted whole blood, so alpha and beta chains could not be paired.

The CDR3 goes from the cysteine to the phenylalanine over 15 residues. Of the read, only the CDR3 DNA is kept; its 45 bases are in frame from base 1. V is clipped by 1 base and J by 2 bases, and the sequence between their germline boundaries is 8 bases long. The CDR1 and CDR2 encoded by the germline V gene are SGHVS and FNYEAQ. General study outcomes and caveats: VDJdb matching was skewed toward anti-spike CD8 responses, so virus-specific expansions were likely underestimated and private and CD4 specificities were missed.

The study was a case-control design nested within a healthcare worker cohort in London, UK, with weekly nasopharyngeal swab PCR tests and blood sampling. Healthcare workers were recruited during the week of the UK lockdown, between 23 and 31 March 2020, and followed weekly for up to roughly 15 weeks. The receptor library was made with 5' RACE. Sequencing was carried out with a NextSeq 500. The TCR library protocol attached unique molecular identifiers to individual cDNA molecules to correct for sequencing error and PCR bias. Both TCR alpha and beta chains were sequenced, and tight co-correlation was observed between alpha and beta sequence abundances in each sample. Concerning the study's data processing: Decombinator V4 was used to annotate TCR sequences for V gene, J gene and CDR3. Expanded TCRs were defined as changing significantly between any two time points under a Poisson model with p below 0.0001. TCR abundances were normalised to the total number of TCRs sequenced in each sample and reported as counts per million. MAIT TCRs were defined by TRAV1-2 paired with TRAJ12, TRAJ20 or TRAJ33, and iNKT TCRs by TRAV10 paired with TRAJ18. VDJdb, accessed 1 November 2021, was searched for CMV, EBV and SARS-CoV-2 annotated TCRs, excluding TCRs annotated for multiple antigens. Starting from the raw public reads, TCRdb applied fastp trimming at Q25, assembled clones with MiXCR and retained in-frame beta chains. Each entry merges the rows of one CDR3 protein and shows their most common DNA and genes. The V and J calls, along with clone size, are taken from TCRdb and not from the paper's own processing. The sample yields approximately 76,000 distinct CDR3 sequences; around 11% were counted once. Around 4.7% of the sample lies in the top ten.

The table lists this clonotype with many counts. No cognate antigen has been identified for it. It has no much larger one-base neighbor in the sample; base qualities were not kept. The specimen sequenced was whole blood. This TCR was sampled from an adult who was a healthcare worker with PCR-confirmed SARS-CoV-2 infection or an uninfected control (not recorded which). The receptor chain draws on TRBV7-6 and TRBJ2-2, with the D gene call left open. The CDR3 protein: CASSLVGSNTGELFF. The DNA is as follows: TGTGCCAGCAGCTTAGTTGGCAGCAACACCGGGGAGCTGTTTTTT.